Many counts were recorded for the clone carrying this T cell receptor (beta chain). Antigen: not known. Each sample used at least 7 million PBMCs. The sample originates from a study of blood T cells in healthy people across ages. Study findings and constraints: In older individuals, TCR beta diversity per million T cells was lower, falling roughly linearly with age. Across samples, TCR beta diversity tracked strongly with naive T cell percentage. Unknown CMV status may confound age-related changes in expanded clones.

A sample-barcoded 5' primer and a J-beta primer mix were used in a second PCR of roughly 7 to 11 cycles. One entry per CDR3 protein, called by TCRdb with MiXCR from the 5' RACE reads. The sample lists around 1,500,000 distinct CDR3 sequences; approximately 30% were seen once. CDR3 length: 14 residues. Trimming removed 1 base from V and 3 bases from J; junction bases left unmatched: 5. In germline, CDR1 is SQVTM, CDR2 ANQGSEA. This receptor was identified in a woman aged 25-40 years in good health. Sequenced material: blood. The chain couples TRBV29-1 to TRBJ2-7; TRBD1 agrees at 8 bases. CDR3 sequence reads: CSVEATGEGYEQYF. The CDR3, as DNA: TGCAGCGTTGAAGCGACAGGGGAAGGCTACGAGCAGTACTTC.